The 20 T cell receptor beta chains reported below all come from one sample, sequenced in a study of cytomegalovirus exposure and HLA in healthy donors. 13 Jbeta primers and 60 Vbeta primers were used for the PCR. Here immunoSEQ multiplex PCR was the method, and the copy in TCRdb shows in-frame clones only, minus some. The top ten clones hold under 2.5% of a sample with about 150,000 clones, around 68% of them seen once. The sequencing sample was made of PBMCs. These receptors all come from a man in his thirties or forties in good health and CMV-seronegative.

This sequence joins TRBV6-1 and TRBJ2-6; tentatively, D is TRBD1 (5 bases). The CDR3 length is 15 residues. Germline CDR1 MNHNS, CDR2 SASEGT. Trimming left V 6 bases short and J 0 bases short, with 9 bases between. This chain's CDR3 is CASSAQGSGANVLTF. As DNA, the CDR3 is TGTGCCAGCAGCGCGCAGGGCTCTGGGGCCAACGTCCTGACTTTC.

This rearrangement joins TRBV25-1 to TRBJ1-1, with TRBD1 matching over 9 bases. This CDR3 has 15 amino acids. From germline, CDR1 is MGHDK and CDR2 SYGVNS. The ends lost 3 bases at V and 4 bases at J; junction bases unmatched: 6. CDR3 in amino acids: CASSEGTGRFTEAFF. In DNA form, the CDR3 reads TGTGCCAGCAGTGAGGGGACAGGGAGATTCACTGAAGCTTTCTTT.

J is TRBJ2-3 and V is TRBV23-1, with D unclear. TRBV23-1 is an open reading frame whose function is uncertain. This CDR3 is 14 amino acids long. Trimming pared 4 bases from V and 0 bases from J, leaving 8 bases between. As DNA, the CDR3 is TGCGCCAGCAGTCCGGGTCCTAGCACAGATACGCAGTATTTT. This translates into CASSPGPSTDTQYF.

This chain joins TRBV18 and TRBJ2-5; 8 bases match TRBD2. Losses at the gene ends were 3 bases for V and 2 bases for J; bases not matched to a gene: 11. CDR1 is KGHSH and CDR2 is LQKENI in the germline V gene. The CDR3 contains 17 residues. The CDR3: CASSPKSSGGVQETQYF. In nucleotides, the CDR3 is TGTGCCAGCTCACCGAAGTCCAGCGGGGGAGTTCAAGAGACCCAGTACTTC.

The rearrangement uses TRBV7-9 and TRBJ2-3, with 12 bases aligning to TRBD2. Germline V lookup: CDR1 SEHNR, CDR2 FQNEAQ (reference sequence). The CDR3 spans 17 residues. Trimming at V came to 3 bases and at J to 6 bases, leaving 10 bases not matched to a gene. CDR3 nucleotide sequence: TGTGCCAGCAGCTTGTCGCGGACTAGCGGGGTGGAGGATACGCAGTATTTT. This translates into CASSLSRTSGVEDTQYF. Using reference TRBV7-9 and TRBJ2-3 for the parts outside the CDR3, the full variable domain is DTGVSQNPRHKITKRGQNVTFRCDPISEHNRLYWYRQTLGQGPEFLTYFQNEAQLEKSRLLSDRFSAERPKGSFSTLEIQRTEQGDSAMYLCASSLSRTSGVEDTQYFGPGTRLTVL.

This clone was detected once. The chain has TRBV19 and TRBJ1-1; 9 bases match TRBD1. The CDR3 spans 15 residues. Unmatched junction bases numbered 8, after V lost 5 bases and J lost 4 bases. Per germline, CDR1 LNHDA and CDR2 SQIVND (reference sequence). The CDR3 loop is CASSFPGTGPTEAFF. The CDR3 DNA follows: TGTGCCAGTAGTTTCCCCGGGACAGGGCCCACTGAAGCTTTCTTT. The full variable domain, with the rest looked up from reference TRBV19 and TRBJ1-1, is DGGITQSPKYLFRKEGQNVTLSCEQNLNHDAMYWYRQDPGQGLRLIYYSQIVNDFQKGDIAEGYSVSREKKESFPLTVTSAQKNPTAFYLCASSFPGTGPTEAFFGQGTRLTVV.

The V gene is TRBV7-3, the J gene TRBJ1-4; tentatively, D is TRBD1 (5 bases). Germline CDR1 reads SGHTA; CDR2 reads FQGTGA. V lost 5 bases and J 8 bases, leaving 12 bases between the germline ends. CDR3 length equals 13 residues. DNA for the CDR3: TGTGCCAGCAGCCAGGGATTAGGGGAAAAACTGTTTTTT. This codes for CASSQGLGEKLFF.

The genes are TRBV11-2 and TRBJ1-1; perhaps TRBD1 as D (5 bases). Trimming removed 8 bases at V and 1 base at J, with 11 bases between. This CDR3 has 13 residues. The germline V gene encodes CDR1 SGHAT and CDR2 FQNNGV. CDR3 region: CASRRGRNTEAFF. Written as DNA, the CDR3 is TGTGCCAGCCGGCGGGGACGGAACACTGAAGCTTTCTTT.

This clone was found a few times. The CDR3 sequence: CSVSGNIQYF. For the CDR3, the DNA is TGCAGCGTTTCGGGGAACATTCAGTACTTC. The rearrangement links TRBV29-1 to TRBJ2-4, with D possibly being TRBD2 (5 bases). In germline, CDR1 is SQVTM, CDR2 ANQGSEA. Trimming shortened V by 5 bases and J by 7 bases, and 6 bases separated the two germline ends. This CDR3 comprises 10 residues. Drawing the rest from reference TRBV29-1 and TRBJ2-4, the complete variable domain is SAVISQKPSRDICQRGTSLTIQCQVDSQVTMMFWYRQQPGQSLTLIATANQGSEATYESGFVIDKFPISRPNLTFSTLTVSNMSPEDSSIYLCSVSGNIQYFGAGTRLSVL.

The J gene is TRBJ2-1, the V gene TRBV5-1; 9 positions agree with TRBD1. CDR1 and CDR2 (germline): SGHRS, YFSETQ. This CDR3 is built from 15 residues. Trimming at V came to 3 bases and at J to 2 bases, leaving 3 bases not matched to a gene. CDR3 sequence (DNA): TGCGCCAGCAGCTCGAGACAGGGGGCCTACAATGAGCAGTTCTTC. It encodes CASSSRQGAYNEQFF.

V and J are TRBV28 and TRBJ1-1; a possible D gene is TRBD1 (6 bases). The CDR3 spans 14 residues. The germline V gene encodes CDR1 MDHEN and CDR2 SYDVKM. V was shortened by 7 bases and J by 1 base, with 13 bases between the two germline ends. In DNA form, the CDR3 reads TGTGCCAGCACTGAGGGGGTTGGGAACACTGAAGCTTTCTTT. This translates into CASTEGVGNTEAFF.

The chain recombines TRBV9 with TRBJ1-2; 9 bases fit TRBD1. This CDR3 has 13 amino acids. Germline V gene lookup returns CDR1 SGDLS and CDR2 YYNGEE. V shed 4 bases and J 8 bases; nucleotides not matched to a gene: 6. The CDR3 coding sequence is TGTGCCAGCAGCACCCGGACAGGGGTGGGCTACACCTTC. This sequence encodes CASSTRTGVGYTF.

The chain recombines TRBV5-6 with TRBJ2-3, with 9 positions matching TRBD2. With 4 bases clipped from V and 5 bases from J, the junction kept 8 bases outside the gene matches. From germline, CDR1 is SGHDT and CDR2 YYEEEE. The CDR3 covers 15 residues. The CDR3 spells CASSPWGSGGDTQYF. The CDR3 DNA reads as TGTGCCAGCAGCCCCTGGGGTAGCGGGGGAGATACGCAGTATTTT.

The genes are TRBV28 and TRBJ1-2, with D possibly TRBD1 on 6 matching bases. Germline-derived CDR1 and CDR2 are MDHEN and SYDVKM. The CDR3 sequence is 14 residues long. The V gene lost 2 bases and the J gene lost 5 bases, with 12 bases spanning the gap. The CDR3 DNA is TGTGCCAGCAGTTTAGGGCAGGGGTCGTATGGCTACACCTTC. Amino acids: CASSLGQGSYGYTF.

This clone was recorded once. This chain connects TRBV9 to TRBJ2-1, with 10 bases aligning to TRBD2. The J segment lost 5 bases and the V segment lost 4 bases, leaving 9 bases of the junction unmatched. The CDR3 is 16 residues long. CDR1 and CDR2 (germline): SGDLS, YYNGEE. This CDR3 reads CASSSLSGGADNEQFF. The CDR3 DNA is TGTGCCAGCAGCTCATTGAGCGGGGGGGCCGACAATGAGCAGTTCTTC.

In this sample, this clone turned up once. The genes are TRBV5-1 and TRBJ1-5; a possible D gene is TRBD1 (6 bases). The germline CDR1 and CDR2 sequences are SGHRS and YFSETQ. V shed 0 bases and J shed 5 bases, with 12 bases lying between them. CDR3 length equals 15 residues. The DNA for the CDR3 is TGCGCCAGCAGCTTGGGTCAGGGGTTTGATCAGCCCCAGCATTTT. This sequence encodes CASSLGQGFDQPQHF.

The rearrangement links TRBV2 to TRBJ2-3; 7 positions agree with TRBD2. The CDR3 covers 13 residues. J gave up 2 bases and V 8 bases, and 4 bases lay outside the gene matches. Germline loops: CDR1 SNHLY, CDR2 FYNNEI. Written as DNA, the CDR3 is TGTGCCAGCTCAGCGGGACTCACAGATACGCAGTATTTT. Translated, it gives CASSAGLTDTQYF.

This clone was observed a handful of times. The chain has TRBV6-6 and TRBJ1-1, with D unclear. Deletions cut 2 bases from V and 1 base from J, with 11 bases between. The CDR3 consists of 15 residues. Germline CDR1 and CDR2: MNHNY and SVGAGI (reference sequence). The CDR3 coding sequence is TGTGCCAGCAGTTACCCCCTTCAGGAGAACACTGAAGCTTTCTTT. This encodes CASSYPLQENTEAFF.

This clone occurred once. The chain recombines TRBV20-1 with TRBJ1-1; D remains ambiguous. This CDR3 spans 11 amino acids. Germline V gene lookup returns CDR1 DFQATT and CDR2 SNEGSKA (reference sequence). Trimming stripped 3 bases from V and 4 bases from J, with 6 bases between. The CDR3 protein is CSARRSTEAFF. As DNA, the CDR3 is TGCAGTGCTAGGAGAAGCACTGAAGCTTTCTTT.

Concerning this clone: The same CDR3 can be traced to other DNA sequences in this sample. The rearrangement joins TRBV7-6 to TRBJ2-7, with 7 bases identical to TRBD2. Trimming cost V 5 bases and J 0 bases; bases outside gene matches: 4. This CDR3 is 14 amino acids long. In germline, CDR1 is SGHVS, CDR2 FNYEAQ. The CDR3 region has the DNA TGTGCCAGCAGCCCAGGCGGGGGCTCCTACGAGCAGTACTTC. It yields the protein CASSPGGGSYEQYF. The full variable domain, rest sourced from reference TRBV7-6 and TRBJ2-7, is GAGVSQSPRYKVTKRGQDVALRCDPISGHVSLYWYRQALGQGPEFLTYFNYEAQQDKSGLPNDRFSAERPEGSISTLTIQRTEQRDSAMYRCASSPGGGSYEQYFGPGTRLTVT.